These 17 T cell receptor beta chains came from one sample sequenced in a study of CD8 T cells in Susac syndrome. Reverse transcription of about 0.5 to 1 ug RNA was carried out with random hexamers. One entry per CDR3 protein, called by TCRdb with MiXCR from the immunoSEQ multiplex PCR reads. The table has roughly 400,000 distinct CDR3 sequences, 85% seen once. Material for sequencing was CD8+ T cells from PBMCs. These receptor sequences come from a human donor with multiple sclerosis.

This clonotype was detected only once. Written as DNA, the CDR3 is TGCAGCGTTGGGACTAGCCCCGAGCAGTACTTC. Translation: CSVGTSPEQYF. V and J are TRBV29-1 and TRBJ2-7; TRBD2 matches at 8 bases. The germline V gene has CDR1 SQVTM and CDR2 ANQGSEA. The J segment lost 6 bases and the V segment lost 4 bases, leaving 2 bases of the junction unmatched. The CDR3 runs 11 residues.

The chain links TRBV2 to TRBJ1-1; 8 bases match TRBD1. Germline CDR1 SNHLY, CDR2 FYNNEI. Losses at the gene ends were 10 bases for V and 5 bases for J; bases not matched to a gene: 6. This CDR3 has 12 residues. The DNA of the CDR3 is TGTGCCACCCGGACAGGGAAGACTGAAGCTTTCTTT. It is translated as CATRTGKTEAFF.

This chain links TRBV11-2 with TRBJ1-4, with D tentatively TRBD1 (5 bases). CDR1 and CDR2 from the germline V gene are SGHAT and FQNNGV. The V end lost 5 bases, the J end lost 5 bases, and 21 bases lay between the germline ends. The CDR3 is made up of 17 amino acids. The CDR3 DNA follows: TGTGCCAGCAGCCCTGGCCGTGGCAGGGAGATAAATGAAAAACTGTTTTTT. Protein product: CASSPGRGREINEKLFF.

In this sample, this clonotype turned up once. The J gene is TRBJ1-5, the V gene TRBV6-1, with D possibly being TRBD1 (6 bases). CDR1 and CDR2 (germline): MNHNS, SASEGT. With 1 base removed from V and 2 bases from J, the gap between germline ends came to 18 bases. The CDR3 spans 18 residues. This CDR3 is CASSEVRGGWSGNQPQHF. In DNA form, the CDR3 reads TGTGCCAGCAGTGAAGTTCGAGGGGGATGGAGTGGCAATCAGCCCCAGCATTTT.

The gene calls are TRBV28 and TRBJ2-1; 7 bases align to TRBD1. V shed 4 bases and J 6 bases; nucleotides not matched to a gene: 9. The V gene's germline CDR1 is MDHEN and CDR2 SYDVKM. There are 15 residues in the CDR3. CDR3 in DNA: TGTGCCAGCAGTTCCGCGACAGGGAAGGGCAATGAGCAGTTCTTC. This codes for CASSSATGKGNEQFF.

The CDR3 loop is CASSYPGLRDEQFF. CDR3 DNA sequence: TGTGCCAGCAGCTATCCGGGTCTGAGGGATGAGCAGTTCTTC. The genes are TRBV7-9 and TRBJ2-1, with a weak D call TRBD2 (5 bases). Germline loops: CDR1 SEHNR, CDR2 FQNEAQ (reference sequence). This CDR3 is built from 14 residues. The V gene lost 4 bases and the J gene lost 8 bases, with 15 bases spanning the gap.

In this sample, this clonotype turned up a few times. The V and J genes are TRBV13 and TRBJ2-5; D not resolved. The ends were cut back, 0 bases at V and 3 bases at J, with 8 bases in the middle. Germline V lookup: CDR1 PRHDT, CDR2 FYEKMQ (reference sequence). The CDR3 is 14 residues long. For the CDR3, the DNA is TGTGCCAGCAGCTTAGGTCTAGGCAAAGAGACCCAGTACTTC. Amino acid sequence: CASSLGLGKETQYF.

J is TRBJ1-2 and V is TRBV27; D may be TRBD1 (5 bases). V lost 8 bases to trimming and J lost 5 bases, with 21 bases between them. Germline V gene sequence: CDR1 MNHEY, CDR2 SMNVEV (reference sequence). The CDR3 is 15 residues long. The CDR3 loop reads CASGEYGTEAYGYTF. CDR3 DNA: TGTGCCAGCGGAGAGTACGGGACGGAGGCTTATGGCTACACCTTC.

The rearrangement joins TRBV4-1 to TRBJ2-1; D tentatively reads TRBD1 or TRBD2 (5 bases each). Germline V gives CDR1 MGHRA, CDR2 YSYEKL. V dropped 4 bases and J dropped 5 bases, with 18 bases sitting between them. This CDR3 comprises 16 residues. The CDR3 protein is CASSPLGAAEDNEQFF. DNA for the CDR3: TGCGCCAGCAGCCCACTCGGGGCAGCCGAGGACAATGAGCAGTTCTTC.

The V and J genes are TRBV27 and TRBJ2-7; 8 nucleotides agree with TRBD1. After removal of 5 bases from V and 5 bases from J, the junction contained 8 bases not matched to a gene. This CDR3 comprises 14 residues. From germline, CDR1 is MNHEY and CDR2 SMNVEV (reference sequence). The CDR3 DNA reads TGTGCCAGCAGTACCTGGGACAGGTCCCACGAGCAGTACTTC. It is translated as CASSTWDRSHEQYF.

The chain joins TRBV6-5 to TRBJ1-2; 10 bases are shared with TRBD1. Trimming cost V 8 bases and J 4 bases; bases outside gene matches: 7. The CDR3 loop spans 14 amino acids. Per the germline V gene, CDR1 is MNHEY and CDR2 is SVGAGI. The DNA of the CDR3 is TGTGCCAGCGGGGGACAGGGGTTACTCTATGGCTACACCTTC. It translates to CASGGQGLLYGYTF.

The V and J genes are TRBV4-1 and TRBJ2-1, with D possibly TRBD2 on 5 matching bases. CDR3 size: 13 residues. Trimming took off 0 bases at V and 9 bases at J, with 9 bases between the two ends. Germline CDR1 is MGHRA and CDR2 is YSYEKL. CDR3 in DNA: TGCGCCAGCAGCCAAGAGAGGGCTAGTGAGCAGTTCTTC. Translation: CASSQERASEQFF.

V gene TRBV5-1 combines with J gene TRBJ1-1; TRBD1 is a possible D gene (5 bases). CDR1 SGHRS and CDR2 YFSETQ come from the germline V gene. CDR3 length: 12 amino acids. V lost 0 bases, J lost 9 bases, and 9 bases lay in between. CDR3 in amino acids: CASSLEQGKAFF. CDR3 DNA sequence: TGCGCCAGCAGCTTGGAGCAGGGTAAAGCTTTCTTT.

The rearrangement links TRBV6-6 to TRBJ1-5, with TRBD1 matching over 7 bases. The CDR3 is made up of 14 amino acids. The V gene end was trimmed by 3 bases and the J gene end by 5 bases; junction bases not matched to a gene: 4. Germline V gene data show CDR1 as MNHNY and CDR2 as SVGAGI (reference sequence). CDR3 region: CASSYTTGDQPQHF. CDR3 bases: TGTGCCAGCAGTTATACTACAGGGGATCAGCCCCAGCATTTT.

The chain recombines TRBV10-2 with TRBJ1-2; no firm D call. The V and J ends lost 0 bases and 2 bases respectively, with 25 bases between them. This CDR3 has 20 amino acids. Per germline, CDR1 WSHSY and CDR2 SAAADI. DNA of the CDR3: TGCGCCAGCAGTGAGTCTCTTGTCTTGAATAGGGCCAGCCTGAACTATGGCTACACCTTC. This sequence encodes CASSESLVLNRASLNYGYTF.

The rearrangement uses TRBV6-6 and TRBJ1-2, with D possibly being TRBD1 (6 bases). This CDR3 contains 12 residues. Germline CDR1 reads MNHNY; CDR2 reads SVGAGI (reference sequence). V was shortened by 10 bases and J by 2 bases, with 11 bases between the two germline ends. The CDR3 DNA reads as TGTGCCACGCTTGGACAGAACTATGGCTACACCTTC. Protein: CATLGQNYGYTF.

This sequence joins TRBV15 and TRBJ2-1; maybe TRBD1 (6 bases). V dropped 7 bases and J dropped 0 bases, with 16 bases sitting between them. The CDR3 loop spans 16 amino acids. Germline CDR1 reads LNHNV; CDR2 reads YYDKDF (reference sequence). CDR3 in amino acids: CATTSPDRLSYNEQFF. In nucleotides, the CDR3 is TGTGCCACCACAAGCCCAGACAGGCTCTCCTACAATGAGCAGTTCTTC.